This T cell receptor beta chain emerged from a study of cytomegalovirus exposure and HLA in healthy donors. The PCR employed 60 Vbeta primers together with 13 Jbeta primers. Per the original methods: A later analysis counted 65 million to 95 million unique TCR beta chains, around 10 million shared. Some clones are missing from TCRdb's copy, which holds only in-frame ones; the method was immunoSEQ multiplex PCR. V and J calls and clone size come straight from that table; D and trimming were deduced from the DNA. The table lists approximately 200,000 clones, around 85% of them singletons. Worth noting for this clone: No antigen is known for it.

Germline loops: CDR1 MNHNS, CDR2 SASEGT. The V and J ends lost 0 bases and 7 bases respectively, with 12 bases between them. This CDR3 contains 14 residues. Study results and limitations: A classifier reportedly called cytomegalovirus status with high sensitivity and specificity. Associated with cytomegalovirus, according to the listing, were approximately 160 TCR beta chains.

Donors in the study were healthy people who gave bone marrow. The sequencing input was PBMCs. The clonotype was recovered from a woman aged 50 to 60 in good health and CMV-seronegative. The chain uses TRBV6-1 and TRBJ1-1; D gene ambiguous. CDR3 bases: TGTGCCAGCAGTGAAGCGGGTTGGAGGGATGAAGCTTTCTTT. Protein product: CASSEAGWRDEAFF.